Presented here are 17 T cell receptor beta chains from one specimen sequenced in a study of beta chain features in type 1 diabetes. Every isolated RNA sample was fully reverse transcribed, so sequencing captured expressed TCRB transcripts. The repertoire was sequenced with immunoSEQ multiplex PCR; TCRdb's copy has only in-frame clones and lacks some. Here the sample spans about 59,000 clones, approximately 59% being singletons. Sequenced input: Tregs from blood. Every receptor here comes from a woman aged 18-35 years in good health.

J is TRBJ2-7 and V is TRBV7-2; D is uncertain. CDR1 is SGHTA and CDR2 is FQGNSA in the germline V gene. Trimming took off 1 base at V and 0 bases at J, with 7 bases between the two ends. The CDR3 loop spans 14 amino acids. The CDR3 protein is CASSLDYNSYEQYF. The CDR3 DNA reads as TGTGCCAGCAGCTTAGATTACAACTCCTACGAGCAGTACTTC.

Of note for this clone: The CDR3 end shows no conserved phenylalanine or tryptophan, and so a read error is likely. No DNA is shown, since the ends of the CDR3 on it are uncertain; the CDR3 is the one TCRdb lists. V is TRBV21-1 and J is TRBJ2-7; no DNA check was done on the table's D call, TRBD1. TRBV21-1 is a pseudogene segment. The CDR3 totals 12 residues, both ends included. CDR3 residues: CASSVRDRVRSG.

The CDR3 DNA follows: TGTGCCAGCAGCTTGGCAGGGGCGGATACGCAGTATTTT. This codes for CASSLAGADTQYF. The chain recombines TRBV5-4 with TRBJ2-3; D perhaps matches TRBD1 (6 bases). Germline CDR1 and CDR2: SGHNT and YYREEE (reference sequence). Trimming shortened V by 0 bases and J by 6 bases, and 8 bases separated the two germline ends. This CDR3 contains 13 residues.

The CDR3 spells CASRARTGLRQFF. CDR3 bases: TGTGCCAGCAGGGCTCGGACAGGGCTGCGGCAGTTCTTC. The chain carries TRBV25-1 and TRBJ2-1, with TRBD1 matching over 8 bases. CDR3 length: 13 residues. Germline CDR1 MGHDK, CDR2 SYGVNS. Unmatched junction bases numbered 10, after V lost 6 bases and J lost 12 bases.

The chain has TRBV4-2 and TRBJ2-3; possibly TRBD2 for D (6 bases). The CDR3 runs to 17 residues. Germline lookup yields CDR1 LGHNA and CDR2 YNFKEQ. The V end lost 3 bases, the J end lost 4 bases, and 20 bases lay between the germline ends. CDR3 region: CASSQVKQGLEPDTQYF. In DNA, the CDR3 is TGTGCCAGCAGCCAGGTGAAGCAGGGACTGGAACCAGATACGCAGTATTTT.

This clone was picked up a small number of times. The V call is TRBV5-8, the J call TRBJ1-4, with 8 positions matching TRBD1. Germline CDR1 reads SGHTS; CDR2 reads YDEGEE. The CDR3 totals 15 residues. Trimming took 1 base from V and 4 from J; bases not matched to a gene: 3. Here the CDR3 reads CASSLLTGDNEKLFF. DNA for the CDR3: TGTGCCAGCAGCTTGCTGACAGGGGATAATGAAAAACTGTTTTTT.

The chain employs TRBV9 and TRBJ2-3; no firm D call. V dropped 0 bases and J dropped 0 bases, with 11 bases sitting between them. This CDR3 region has 16 residues. CDR1 and CDR2 (germline): SGDLS, YYNGEE. CDR3 bases: TGTGCCAGCAGCGTAGCAGCGCGCGCTAGCACAGATACGCAGTATTTT. It specifies CASSVAARASTDTQYF.

The chain is built from TRBV5-1 and TRBJ2-2, with a weak D call TRBD2 (5 bases). V gave up 5 bases and J gave up 1 base, with 15 bases separating them. The CDR3 loop spans 16 amino acids. CDR1 and CDR2 from the germline V gene are SGHRS and YFSETQ. Here the CDR3 reads CASSKFLRGNTGELFF. The CDR3 nucleotides read TGCGCCAGCAGTAAGTTCCTCCGGGGGAACACCGGGGAGCTGTTTTTT.

The chain is built from TRBV2 and TRBJ2-5; D unclear. V was clipped by 6 bases and J by 1 base, with 6 bases between them. CDR3 size: 12 residues. CDR1 SNHLY and CDR2 FYNNEI come from the germline V gene. CDR3 in DNA: TGTGCCAGCAGCCCAGGCCAAGAGACCCAGTACTTC. This gives the protein CASSPGQETQYF.

V usage is TRBV19 and J usage is TRBJ2-5, with 8 bases aligning to TRBD1. The germline V gene encodes CDR1 LNHDA and CDR2 SQIVND (reference sequence). Trimming removed 2 bases from V and 0 bases from J; junction bases left unmatched: 2. This CDR3 has 15 residues. The CDR3: CASSINRGYQETQYF. The CDR3 region has the DNA TGTGCCAGTAGTATAAACAGGGGGTACCAAGAGACCCAGTACTTC.

In this sample, this clone turned up a few times. This chain joins TRBV6-6 and TRBJ2-5; a possible D gene is TRBD2 (5 bases). Germline V gene sequence: CDR1 MNHNY, CDR2 SVGAGI (reference sequence). This CDR3 is built from 14 residues. Trimming shortened V by 7 bases and J by 0 bases, and 12 bases separated the two germline ends. The CDR3 DNA sequence: TGTGCCAGCAAAGGTCGGGGAAACCAAGAGACCCAGTACTTC. It yields the protein CASKGRGNQETQYF.

The chain carries TRBV6-1 and TRBJ2-1; 14 bases are shared with TRBD2. The length of the CDR3 is 15 residues. CDR1 is MNHNS, CDR2 SASEGT, per germline. The V segment lost 6 bases and the J segment 9 bases; nucleotides outside the gene matches: 7. The CDR3 sequence is CASRGLAGEGGEQFF. The DNA for the CDR3 is TGTGCCAGCAGGGGACTAGCGGGAGAAGGAGGTGAGCAGTTCTTC.

The chain uses TRBV19 and TRBJ1-1; D is uncertain. The germline V gene encodes CDR1 LNHDA and CDR2 SQIVND (reference sequence). V lost 6 bases to trimming and J lost 4 bases, with 15 bases between them. The CDR3 sequence is 14 residues long. As DNA, the CDR3 is TGTGCCAGTAGGACCGGCAGGTTGGTCACTGAAGCTTTCTTT. Translated, it gives CASRTGRLVTEAFF.

The CDR3 DNA follows: TGTGCCAGCAGCCCGGGACTAGCGGGAGTAAACACGCAGTATTTT. It encodes CASSPGLAGVNTQYF. The rearrangement links TRBV11-2 to TRBJ2-3; TRBD2 matches 14 bases. Germline CDR1 SGHAT, CDR2 FQNNGV. V shed 5 bases and J 9 bases; nucleotides not matched to a gene: 7. The CDR3 extends over 15 amino acids.

This chain links TRBV19 with TRBJ1-2, with D possibly being TRBD1 (6 bases). Between the trimmed V and J ends, which lost 5 bases and 0 bases, there was a span of 10 bases. The germline V gene has CDR1 LNHDA and CDR2 SQIVND (reference sequence). The CDR3 is 14 amino acids. The CDR3 nucleotides read TGTGCCAGTAGTCGGGACACCGCTAACTATGGCTACACCTTC. Translated, it gives CASSRDTANYGYTF.

The rearrangement links TRBV12-5 to TRBJ1-1; the match to TRBD1 covers 9 bases. J lost 11 bases, V lost 0 bases, and 4 bases had no gene match. Germline loops: CDR1 LGHNT, CDR2 FRNRAP. CDR3 length: 13 residues. The DNA of the CDR3 is TGTGCTAGTGGTTTGGTACGGACAGGGGCGGCTTTCTTT. It codes for CASGLVRTGAAFF.

The V gene is TRBV4-2, the J gene TRBJ1-1; D is uncertain. The CDR3 contains 13 residues. V shed 0 bases and J shed 10 bases, with 12 bases lying between them. Germline CDR1 is LGHNA and CDR2 is YNFKEQ. In DNA, the CDR3 is TGTGCCAGCAGCCAAGATCTTGAGGGAGCAGCTTTCTTT. Translating it yields CASSQDLEGAAFF.